A single sample gave rise to the 23 T cell receptor beta chains below, sequenced in a study of shared clonotypes between healthy human individuals. Here immunoSEQ multiplex PCR was the method, and the copy in TCRdb shows in-frame clones only, minus some. Here the sample spans about 1,800,000 clones, roughly 95% being singletons. The naive CD8 population came from CD45RO-negative cells selected for CCR7, without terminally differentiated effector memory CD45RA+ cells. Sequenced: naive CD8+ T cells sorted from blood. These receptors came from a man aged 18-30 years in good health.

This sequence joins TRBV6-1 and TRBJ2-3; 8 bases are a match to TRBD1. The V and J ends lost 2 bases and 0 bases, in that order; junction bases with no gene match: 7. Germline CDR1 MNHNS, CDR2 SASEGT. There are 17 residues in the CDR3. This CDR3 reads CASSEQGARYSTDTQYF. CDR3 bases: TGTGCCAGCAGTGAACAGGGGGCTCGATATAGCACAGATACGCAGTATTTT.

Note on this clone: Other DNA sequences in the sample encode the same CDR3. V gene TRBV9 combines with J gene TRBJ2-5, with 8 bases fitting TRBD2. The junction had 3 bases not matched to a gene; V was cut back by 3 bases and J by 2 bases. Germline loops: CDR1 SGDLS, CDR2 YYNGEE. CDR3 length: 14 residues. CDR3 coding DNA: TGTGCCAGCAGCGGCGGGGGGTCGCAAGAGACCCAGTACTTC. This sequence encodes CASSGGGSQETQYF.

The chain recombines TRBV5-6 with TRBJ2-2; D is undetermined. This CDR3 has 13 residues. The V end was cut by 0 bases, the J end by 9 bases, with 9 bases between. CDR1 and CDR2 (germline): SGHDT, YYEEEE. The chain's CDR3 is CASSLGVIRELFF. Written as DNA, the CDR3 is TGTGCCAGCAGCTTGGGGGTCATCCGGGAGCTGTTTTTT.

The chain is built from TRBV6-6 and TRBJ1-2; no firm D call. The CDR3 covers 15 residues. The V gene's germline CDR1 is MNHNY and CDR2 SVGAGI (reference sequence). Trimming pared 0 bases from V and 8 bases from J, leaving 16 bases between. CDR3 bases: TGTGCCAGCAGTTACTCCCTAAATTCCTTCGGGGGCTACACCTTC. Encoded protein: CASSYSLNSFGGYTF.

This rearrangement joins TRBV27 to TRBJ2-1; no firm D call. Per germline, CDR1 MNHEY and CDR2 SMNVEV (reference sequence). Between the trimmed V and J ends, which lost 6 bases and 5 bases, there was a span of 11 bases. The CDR3 runs to 13 residues. This chain's CDR3 is CASSLTRDNEQFF. The CDR3 DNA reads TGTGCCAGCAGCCTGACTCGCGACAATGAGCAGTTCTTC.

This clone appeared once. The chain recombines TRBV7-8 with TRBJ2-1, with D unresolved. The V gene lost 2 bases and the J gene lost 4 bases, with 6 bases spanning the gap. CDR1 is SGHVS, CDR2 FQNEAQ, per germline. The CDR3 is 13 residues long. CDR3 sequence reads: CASSLPSYNEQFF. The CDR3 region has the DNA TGTGCCAGCAGCTTACCGTCGTACAATGAGCAGTTCTTC.

The sample holds a few counts of this clone. Other DNA sequences in this specimen translate into the identical CDR3. The J gene is TRBJ2-7, the V gene TRBV30, with 7 bases identical to TRBD2. CDR1 is GTSNPN and CDR2 is SVGIG in the germline V gene (reference sequence). Trimming at V came to 5 bases and at J to 4 bases, leaving 2 bases not matched to a gene. The CDR3 length is 11 residues. As DNA, the CDR3 is TGTGCCTGGTCGGGGGGTTACGAGCAGTACTTC. Protein: CAWSGGYEQYF.

This chain uses TRBV13 with TRBJ2-7; 9 bases are shared with TRBD1. This CDR3 is built from 16 residues. Trimming at V came to 0 bases and at J to 3 bases, leaving 6 bases not matched to a gene. In germline, CDR1 is PRHDT, CDR2 FYEKMQ (reference sequence). CDR3 bases: TGTGCCAGCAGCTTAGGTGCCGGGACAGGGAGCTACGAGCAGTACTTC. The encoded protein is CASSLGAGTGSYEQYF.

The V gene is TRBV30, the J gene TRBJ2-3; the D gene is possibly TRBD1 (5 bases). The CDR3 is 15 residues long. Trimming stripped 2 bases from V and 2 bases from J, with 14 bases between. Germline CDR1 reads GTSNPN; CDR2 reads SVGIG (reference sequence). The DNA of the CDR3 is TGTGCCTGGAGTAAAGGAGTAGGGGTCACAGATACGCAGTATTTT. Protein product: CAWSKGVGVTDTQYF.

V and J are TRBV30 and TRBJ2-7; 8 bases fit TRBD1. The CDR3 length is 11 residues. CDR1 GTSNPN and CDR2 SVGIG come from the germline V gene (reference sequence). The ends lost 5 bases at V and 5 bases at J; junction bases unmatched: 2. The DNA of the CDR3 is TGTGCCTGGCAGGGGGCCAACGAGCAGTACTTC. Translated, it gives CAWQGANEQYF.

Notes on this clone: Other DNA sequences within the sample encode an identical CDR3. This sequence joins TRBV6-5 and TRBJ2-7; 10 positions agree with TRBD1. Trimming at V came to 3 bases and at J to 2 bases, leaving 1 base not matched to a gene. Germline V gene data show CDR1 as MNHEY and CDR2 as SVGAGI. The CDR3 contains 14 residues. The DNA for the CDR3 is TGTGCCAGCAGTTATGGGACAGGGGCCTACGAGCAGTACTTC. The encoded protein is CASSYGTGAYEQYF.

The chain is built from TRBV28 and TRBJ2-4, with a weak D call TRBD1 (5 bases). Germline V gives CDR1 MDHEN, CDR2 SYDVKM. V shed 5 bases and J shed 0 bases, with 14 bases lying between them. The CDR3 totals 16 residues. The CDR3 loop reads CASSTPTELAKNIQYF. CDR3 DNA: TGTGCCAGCAGTACCCCGACAGAGCTAGCCAAAAACATTCAGTACTTC.

The rearrangement uses TRBV10-2 and TRBJ2-7; TRBD2 matches at 12 bases. CDR1 WSHSY and CDR2 SAAADI come from the germline V gene. CDR3 length: 15 residues. J was trimmed by 4 bases and V by 2 bases; bases with no gene match: 3. CDR3: CASSENGLAGYEQYF. DNA for the CDR3: TGCGCCAGCAGTGAGAACGGACTAGCGGGGTACGAGCAGTACTTC.

As regards this clone: The junction and the germline gene differ at one end; a read error may be behind it. This chain joins TRBV7-7 and TRBJ2-5; tentative D call: TRBD2 (5 bases). Germline CDR1 SSHAT, CDR2 FNYEAQ (reference sequence). The CDR3 totals 16 residues. DNA of the CDR3: TGTGCTAGCAGCTTAAATGAAACGGGGAAAGGAGAGACCCAGTACTTC. Residues: CASSLNETGKGETQYF.

The genes are TRBV5-6 and TRBJ2-3; TRBD2 might be the D (6 bases). Looked up from germline, CDR1 is SGHDT and CDR2 is YYEEEE. V gave up 4 bases and J gave up 2 bases, with 14 bases separating them. The CDR3 consists of 15 residues. DNA of the CDR3: TGTGCCAGCAGCCCAGAGTTGCGGGACACAGATACGCAGTATTTT. Protein sequence: CASSPELRDTDTQYF.

This clone was picked up one time. The chain is built from TRBV27 and TRBJ1-2; TRBD1 agrees at 9 bases. Germline V gene sequence: CDR1 MNHEY, CDR2 SMNVEV (reference sequence). Trimming took 3 bases from V and 8 from J; bases not matched to a gene: 7. The CDR3 length is 14 residues. Here the CDR3 DNA reads TGTGCCAGCAGTTTCTCAGAGACAGGGGGAGGCTACACCTTC. This codes for CASSFSETGGGYTF.

This chain connects TRBV4-3 to TRBJ2-3, with 8 positions matching TRBD2. The CDR3 length is 16 residues. CDR1 and CDR2 from the germline V gene are LGHNA and YSLEER. Trimming took 1 base from V and 4 from J; bases not matched to a gene: 7. CDR3 loop: CASSQAPAGASDTQYF. In DNA form, the CDR3 reads TGCGCCAGCAGCCAAGCTCCAGCGGGAGCGTCAGATACGCAGTATTTT.

For the CDR3, the DNA is TGTGCCAGCAGTCCTTGGACAGCGAATAACTATGGCTACACCTTC. Its translation: CASSPWTANNYGYTF. The rearrangement uses TRBV6-6 and TRBJ1-2; tentative D call: TRBD1 (6 bases). The CDR3 covers 15 residues. CDR1 is MNHNY, CDR2 SVGAGI, per germline (reference sequence). The V gene lost 5 bases and the J gene lost 1 base, with 14 bases spanning the gap.

The CDR3 reads CASSRFKVDRAETQYF. In DNA form, the CDR3 reads TGTGCCAGTAGTCGGTTTAAGGTAGACAGGGCCGAGACCCAGTACTTC. V is TRBV19 and J is TRBJ2-5; 7 bases line up with TRBD1. There are 16 residues in the CDR3. V trimming: 5 bases; J trimming: 5 bases; junction bases outside the gene matches: 14. Germline V gives CDR1 LNHDA, CDR2 SQIVND (reference sequence).

The chain recombines TRBV7-9 with TRBJ2-2; D perhaps matches TRBD2 (6 bases). The CDR3 contains 14 residues. The germline CDR1 and CDR2 sequences are SEHNR and FQNEAQ (reference sequence). V dropped 5 bases and J dropped 3 bases, with 10 bases sitting between them. The CDR3 DNA reads as TGTGCCAGCAGCGGGGAGGAGGACACCGGGGAGCTGTTTTTT. Translating it yields CASSGEEDTGELFF.

The CDR3 nucleotides are TGTGCCACCAGACCTTTAGCGGGGGGGAACCAAGAGACCCAGTACTTC. It translates to CATRPLAGGNQETQYF. The chain employs TRBV19 and TRBJ2-5; 11 bases agree with TRBD2. CDR1 LNHDA and CDR2 SQIVND come from the germline V gene (reference sequence). The J segment lost 0 bases and the V segment lost 10 bases, leaving 10 bases of the junction unmatched. The CDR3 has 16 amino acids.

The chain recombines TRBV28 with TRBJ2-1, with 13 nucleotides matching TRBD2. The junction had 6 bases not matched to a gene; V was cut back by 4 bases and J by 9 bases. Germline V gene lookup returns CDR1 MDHEN and CDR2 SYDVKM. The CDR3 runs to 15 residues. CDR3 amino acids: CASSSPGLAGLEQFF. As DNA, the CDR3 is TGTGCCAGCAGTTCTCCGGGACTAGCGGGGCTTGAGCAGTTCTTC. Variable domain in full (rest from reference TRBV28 and TRBJ2-1): DVKVTQSSRYLVKRTGEKVFLECVQDMDHENMFWYRQDPGLGLRLIYFSYDVKMKEKGDIPEGYSVSREKKERFSLILESASTNQTSMYLCASSSPGLAGLEQFFGPGTRLTVL.

CDR3 nucleotide sequence: TGTGCCAGCAGCTTACGGGCAGGGGGCACTGAAGCTTTCTTT. Its translation: CASSLRAGGTEAFF. This rearrangement joins TRBV7-2 to TRBJ1-1, with TRBD1 identical over 7 bases. V was clipped by 2 bases and J by 4 bases; unmatched bases: 4. Germline CDR1 SGHTA, CDR2 FQGNSA. The length of the CDR3 is 14 residues.